This TCR beta chain was recorded in a study of CD8 T cells in ankylosing spondylitis. General study results and limits: Disease-linked clones were reportedly significantly enriched in matched ankylosing spondylitis synovial fluid. Seemingly distinctive of ankylosing spondylitis blood was a TCR beta motif formed by eight highly homologous variants.

Preparation of TCR beta libraries was done by quantitative 5'-RACE with molecular barcodes. Using its own MiXCR run on the 5' RACE reads, TCRdb lists one record per CDR3 protein. The sample has approximately 250,000 distinct CDR3 sequences, roughly a third seen once; the top ten hold about 4.2%. This clonotype has just a few counts. Its antigen is as yet unknown. The CDR3 is 15 residues long. Germline CDR1 and CDR2: SGHAT and FQNNGV. V trimming: 4 bases; J trimming: 3 bases; junction bases outside the gene matches: 7. The chain has TRBV11-2 and TRBJ2-7, with 9 bases matching TRBD2. This sequence was found in a male donor with ankylosing spondylitis or in good health (not recorded which). What was sequenced was blood, either unsorted or a sorted T cell fraction (not recorded which). CDR3 nucleotides: TGTGCCAGCAGCTCCGAGAGCGGGGGGTTCTACGAGCAGTACTTC. Amino acids: CASSSESGGFYEQYF.